This entry describes one T cell receptor beta chain. Sequencing was performed with immunoSEQ multiplex PCR; in TCRdb, only in-frame clones are kept and a portion is missing. Counted here are about 75,000 clones, about 91% occurring once; the ten biggest clones make up roughly 0.37%. These data come from a study of technical replicates of blood from a handful of donors. Germline V gene lookup returns CDR1 SGDLS and CDR2 YYNGEE. The CDR3 sequence is 14 residues long. V was trimmed by 4 bases and J by 0 bases, leaving 7 bases between them. Sequenced: T cells isolated from PBMCs. The V gene is TRBV9, the J gene TRBJ1-4; D is uncertain. The receptor was isolated from a human donor in good health. The CDR3 sequence: CASSQAPTNEKLFF. The CDR3, as DNA: TGTGCCAGCAGCCAAGCTCCAACTAATGAAAAACTGTTTTTT.